These T cell receptor beta chains were read from a single sample in a study of graft-versus-host responses after intestinal transplantation. The data were produced by immunoSEQ multiplex PCR, yet TCRdb's version contains in-frame clones alone and is incomplete. In the table there are approximately 20,000 clones, around 78% of which are singletons. Here the sequenced sample was ileum tissue, taken 12 days after intestinal transplant. Receptor source: a human patient who received an intestinal transplant, so some T cells may come from the graft donor. Each CDR3 is given with its conserved first and last residue. The D gene is left open where the match is weak. The size of a clone is reported for some rows only, either as once, few or many, or as a class for expanded clones.

d_gene: TRBD1; abundance: few; v_gene: TRBV4-2; j_gene: TRBJ2-6; len: 18; CDR3aa: CASSRTGQTHSGANVLTF; CDR3nt: TGTGCCAGCAGCCGAACGGGACAGACCCACTCTGGGGCCAACGTCCTGACTTTC
d_gene: TRBD2; abundance: NA; v_gene: TRBV6-1; j_gene: TRBJ2-5; len: 14; CDR3aa: CASSRRGVWETQYF; CDR3nt: TGTGCCAGCTCCAGGCGGGGGGTCTGGGAGACCCAGTACTTC
d_gene: NA; abundance: NA; v_gene: TRBV5-8; j_gene: TRBJ2-3; len: 18; CDR3aa: CASSYQTSAGASTDTQYF; CDR3nt: TGTGCCAGCAGCTACCAGACGAGTGCAGGGGCTAGCACAGATACGCAGTATTTT
d_gene: TRBD2; abundance: NA; v_gene: TRBV28; j_gene: TRBJ2-1; len: 14; CDR3aa: CASSSGTTSGEQFF; CDR3nt: TGTGCCAGCAGTTCCGGGACTACAAGTGGTGAGCAGTTCTTC
d_gene: NA; abundance: NA; v_gene: TRBV11-2; j_gene: TRBJ1-4; len: 15; CDR3aa: CASSQLRGYGAKLFF; CDR3nt: TGTGCCAGCAGCCAACTCCGGGGGTACGGTGCAAAACTGTTTTTT
d_gene: NA; abundance: few; v_gene: TRBV4-1; j_gene: TRBJ1-2; len: 14; CDR3aa: CASSQADTTYGYTF; CDR3nt: TGCGCCAGCAGCCAAGCGGACACAACTTATGGCTACACCTTC
d_gene: NA; abundance: NA; v_gene: TRBV7-6; j_gene: TRBJ1-3; len: 15; CDR3aa: CASSYGTNSGNTIYF; CDR3nt: TGTGCCAGCAGCTATGGGACTAACTCTGGAAACACCATATATTTT
d_gene: TRBD2; abundance: NA; v_gene: TRBV5-1; j_gene: TRBJ2-7; len: 15; CDR3aa: CASSLVAGGAYEQYF; CDR3nt: TGCGCCAGCAGCTTGGTTGCGGGGGGCGCCTACGAGCAGTACTTC
d_gene: TRBD2; abundance: NA; v_gene: TRBV7-6; j_gene: TRBJ2-1; len: 15; CDR3aa: CASSTTGLVGNEQFF; CDR3nt: TGTGCCAGCAGCACCACGGGACTAGTGGGAAATGAGCAGTTCTTC
d_gene: TRBD1; abundance: few; v_gene: TRBV4-2; j_gene: TRBJ1-6; len: 14; CDR3aa: CASSLGTGNSPLHF; CDR3nt: TGTGCCAGCAGCCTCGGGACAGGGAATTCACCCCTCCACTTT
d_gene: NA; abundance: NA; v_gene: TRBV30; j_gene: TRBJ1-2; len: 12; CDR3aa: CAWSWGTWGYTF; CDR3nt: TGTGCCTGGAGTTGGGGGACATGGGGGTACACCTTC
d_gene: NA; abundance: NA; v_gene: TRBV13; j_gene: TRBJ2-7; len: 14; CDR3aa: CASSLGASSYEQYF; CDR3nt: TGTGCCAGCAGCTTAGGGGCAAGCTCCTACGAGCAGTACTTC
d_gene: NA; abundance: NA; v_gene: TRBV27; j_gene: TRBJ2-5; len: 13; CDR3aa: CASSPGVLWTQYF; CDR3nt: TGTGCCAGCAGTCCAGGGGTCCTTTGGACCCAGTACTTC
d_gene: NA; abundance: NA; v_gene: TRBV7-9; j_gene: TRBJ1-1; len: 15; CDR3aa: CASSPTGQINTEAFF; CDR3nt: TGTGCCAGCAGCCCCACCGGACAGATAAACACTGAAGCTTTCTTT